This T cell receptor beta chain was identified in a study of blood T cell repertoires in COVID-19. Background on the study: Acute and convalescent COVID-19 specimens originated in the United States, Italy and Spain. The analysed material was cDNA or gDNA that came from T cells, B-cell-depleted T cells, or PBMCs.

Original processing notes: Amplification of reference gene primers provided the estimated nucleated cell counts. Sequenced by immunoSEQ multiplex PCR; TCRdb stores in-frame clones only, minus some. V and J calls and clone size follow that table, whereas D and trimming were derived from the DNA. The sample lists 100,000 to 120,000 clones, approximately 65% occurring once. The V gene's germline CDR1 is SGHTA and CDR2 FQGNSA. The V gene end was trimmed by 5 bases and the J gene end by 0 bases; junction bases not matched to a gene: 6. The CDR3 sequence is 15 residues long. This TCR came from a woman in her fifties or sixties with acute or convalescent COVID-19. J is TRBJ2-7 and V is TRBV7-2, with 8 bases matching TRBD2. The sequencing sample was made of peripheral blood. CDR3 coding DNA: TGTGCCAGCAGCAAAGCGGGGGTCCGCTCCTACGAGCAGTACTTC. It is translated as CASSKAGVRSYEQYF.